These 30 T cell receptor beta chains share one sample of origin, sequenced in a study of vaccination effects on CD4 cells after COVID-19. Investigators separated out CD4+ T cells once approximately 9 days of culture had passed. Either the BNT162b2 or mRNA-1273 vaccine was given to participants in two doses. Sequenced by immunoSEQ multiplex PCR; TCRdb stores in-frame clones only, minus some. The sample consists of tens of thousands of clones, 70% to 85% of them appearing once. These receptors are not linked to any known antigen. This specimen was CD4+ T cells from PBMCs cultured without peptide, taken after COVID-19 vaccination. These receptors came from a human donor who received a COVID-19 vaccine.

The rearrangement links TRBV6-1 to TRBJ2-2; TRBD1 might be the D (7 bases). Deletions cut 4 bases from V and 4 bases from J, with 16 bases between. Germline V gives CDR1 MNHNS, CDR2 SASEGT. The CDR3 loop spans 16 amino acids. CDR3 DNA sequence: TGTGCCAGCAGTGCCTTGGAGGGGGCCTTCACCGGGGAGCTGTTTTTT. It translates to CASSALEGAFTGELFF.

The chain carries TRBV3-1 (or the pseudogene TRBV3-2) and TRBJ2-3, with 8 bases fitting TRBD2. Trimming removed 2 bases from V and 1 base from J; junction bases left unmatched: 11. This CDR3 spans 18 amino acids. The germline gives CDR1 LGHDT, CDR2 YNNKEL (reference sequence). CDR3 DNA sequence: TGTGCCAGCAGCCAAAAAATAATTTCGGGGGGGCGCACAGATACGCAGTATTTT. It encodes CASSQKIISGGRTDTQYF.

The chain is built from TRBV3-1 (or the pseudogene TRBV3-2) and TRBJ2-3; 9 positions agree with TRBD1. V gave up 1 base and J gave up 7 bases; unmatched junction bases: 6. Germline CDR1 reads LGHDT; CDR2 reads YNNKEL (reference sequence). The CDR3 covers 15 residues. CDR3 nucleotides: TGTGCCAGCAGCCAAGCCCGGGACAGGGTATATACGCAGTATTTT. Amino acid sequence: CASSQARDRVYTQYF.

This chain links TRBV2 with TRBJ2-1; TRBD1 agrees at 8 bases. The germline CDR1 and CDR2 sequences are SNHLY and FYNNEI. This CDR3 is built from 19 residues. V lost 2 bases and J lost 0; bases outside the gene matches: 12. For the CDR3, the DNA is TGTGCCAGCAGTGAACCCGACAGGGGCACGATTAGCTCCTACAATGAGCAGTTCTTC. Residues: CASSEPDRGTISSYNEQFF.

This clone was detected a few times. The chain is built from TRBV7-3 and TRBJ2-1, with TRBD2 as a possible D gene (6 bases). The CDR3 has 14 residues. Germline V gives CDR1 SGHTA, CDR2 FQGTGA. V was cut by 5 bases and J by 4 bases, with 12 bases left in between. CDR3 in DNA: TGTGCCAGCAGCCGCGGGACGGATTACAATGAGCAGTTCTTC. Amino acid sequence: CASSRGTDYNEQFF. The full variable domain, in which reference TRBV7-3 and TRBJ2-1 provide the parts outside the CDR3, is GAGVSQTPSNKVTEKGKYVELRCDPISGHTALYWYRQSLGQGPEFLIYFQGTGAADDSGLPNDRFFAVRPEGSVSTLKIQRTERGDSAVYLCASSRGTDYNEQFFGPGTRLTVL.

This clone turned up a few times. The chain joins TRBV7-9 to TRBJ1-2; the D is unclear. V lost 5 bases to trimming and J lost 4 bases, with 14 bases between them. This CDR3 has 14 residues. Germline lookup yields CDR1 SEHNR and CDR2 FQNEAQ (reference sequence). The CDR3 DNA sequence: TGTGCCAGCAGCCCGGACCAGCCCGGCTATGGCTACACCTTC. Protein sequence: CASSPDQPGYGYTF.

This chain uses TRBV9 with TRBJ2-1; TRBD2 is a possible D gene (6 bases). V lost 0 bases and J 0 bases, leaving 16 bases between the germline ends. The V gene's germline CDR1 is SGDLS and CDR2 YYNGEE. The CDR3 totals 18 residues. CDR3 DNA sequence: TGTGCCAGCAGCGTAGATCTGGGGGGACGAAACTCCTACAATGAGCAGTTCTTC. Encoded protein: CASSVDLGGRNSYNEQFF.

The chain uses TRBV6-5 and TRBJ1-4; tentative D call: TRBD1 (5 bases). V lost 6 bases and J lost 3, with 14 bases in between. The germline V gene has CDR1 MNHEY and CDR2 SVGAGI. CDR3 length: 15 amino acids. CDR3 nucleotides: TGTGCCAGCAGCCCAGGAAGGGGATCTAATGAAAAACTGTTTTTT. This codes for CASSPGRGSNEKLFF.

Remarks on this clone: The same CDR3 arises from other DNA sequences in this sample as well. The genes are TRBV6-5 and TRBJ1-1; D uncertain. Germline loops: CDR1 MNHEY, CDR2 SVGAGI. Trimming left V 6 bases short and J 5 bases short, with 13 bases between. There are 13 residues in the CDR3. The CDR3 loop reads CASSTDRGTEAFF. The CDR3 DNA reads as TGTGCCAGCAGCACGGACCGAGGGACTGAAGCTTTCTTT.

This clone occurred a few times. The chain employs TRBV6-5 and TRBJ1-3; D not resolved. Germline assignment: CDR1 MNHEY and CDR2 SVGAGI. The V end was cut by 7 bases, the J end by 2 bases, with 9 bases between. This CDR3 spans 13 amino acids. Here the CDR3 reads CASIHLAGNTIYF. The CDR3 nucleotides read TGTGCCAGCATCCATTTAGCTGGAAACACCATATATTTT.

The rearrangement links TRBV7-7 to TRBJ1-5, with D unresolved. CDR1 and CDR2 from the germline V gene are SSHAT and FNYEAQ (reference sequence). Trimming pared 6 bases from V and 5 bases from J, leaving 11 bases between. The CDR3 is 13 amino acids. Here the CDR3 reads CASSPGLDQPQHF. CDR3 coding DNA: TGTGCCAGCAGTCCCGGACTCGATCAGCCCCAGCATTTT.

The chain uses TRBV6-6 and TRBJ2-7, with D perhaps TRBD1 (6 bases). V was clipped by 4 bases and J by 4 bases, with 11 bases between them. The V gene's germline CDR1 is MNHNY and CDR2 SVGAGI (reference sequence). CDR3 length: 13 residues. The CDR3 spells CASSSGTRYEQYV. CDR3 nucleotide sequence: TGTGCCAGCAGTTCCGGGACACGATACGAGCAGTACGTC.

This clone is a singleton in its sample. This chain's CDR3 is CASSDTSGGNGELFF. CDR3 sequence (DNA): TGTGCCAGCAGTGATACTAGCGGGGGAAACGGGGAGCTGTTTTTT. V is TRBV25-1 and J is TRBJ2-2; the match to TRBD2 covers 11 bases. The CDR3 is 15 residues long. Germline CDR1 reads MGHDK; CDR2 reads SYGVNS. Trimming at V came to 3 bases and at J to 7 bases, leaving 4 bases not matched to a gene.

V usage is TRBV10-1 and J usage is TRBJ2-7, with D perhaps matching TRBD1 (7 bases). V dropped 8 bases and J dropped 4 bases, with 18 bases sitting between them. This CDR3 contains 14 residues. Germline CDR1 reads WNHNN; CDR2 reads SYGVQD (reference sequence). CDR3 sequence (DNA): TGCGCCAGCCTCGGGCCACCAGGGGGGTACGAGCAGTACGTC. This codes for CASLGPPGGYEQYV.

This clone has a handful of counts. The chain combines TRBV3-1 (or the pseudogene TRBV3-2) with TRBJ1-3; D not certain. The CDR3 has 15 residues. The ends were cut back, 4 bases at V and 0 bases at J, with 10 bases in the middle. CDR1 is LGHDT and CDR2 is YNNKEL in the germline V gene (reference sequence). CDR3 protein: CASSPLGVSGNTIYF. CDR3 nucleotide sequence: TGTGCCAGCAGCCCCCTCGGTGTCTCTGGAAACACCATATATTTT.

The genes are TRBV19 and TRBJ1-4; no reliable D call. This CDR3 comprises 13 residues. Trimming took off 8 bases at V and 5 bases at J, with 12 bases between the two ends. Germline CDR1 reads LNHDA; CDR2 reads SQIVND (reference sequence). CDR3 in DNA: TGTGCCAGTGCCTGGCAGATAAATGAAAAACTGTTTTTT. Its protein is CASAWQINEKLFF.

The chain recombines TRBV18 with TRBJ1-3, with D unresolved. Between the trimmed V and J ends, which lost 0 bases and 3 bases, there was a span of 12 bases. Germline CDR1 reads KGHSH; CDR2 reads LQKENI. This CDR3 is 16 amino acids long. CDR3 sequence: CASSPPGIAGGNTIYF. CDR3 coding DNA: TGTGCCAGCTCACCACCGGGGATAGCGGGTGGAAACACCATATATTTT.

V gene TRBV24-1 combines with J gene TRBJ1-5, with D possibly matching TRBD1 (5 bases). This CDR3 is built from 11 residues. The germline CDR1 and CDR2 sequences are KGHDR and SFDVKD. V lost 10 bases, J lost 7 bases, and 10 bases lay in between. CDR3 DNA sequence: TGTGCCACAGGGGTCGACCAGCCCCAGCATTTT. Encoded protein: CATGVDQPQHF.

The chain carries TRBV9 and TRBJ1-5, with D unresolved. This CDR3 has 15 residues. CDR1 and CDR2 (germline): SGDLS, YYNGEE. V lost 2 bases to trimming and J lost 4 bases, with 13 bases between them. The CDR3 reads CASSVGPETNQPQHF. The CDR3 nucleotides are TGTGCCAGCAGCGTGGGTCCCGAAACTAATCAGCCCCAGCATTTT. Full variable domain (remainder filled in from reference TRBV9 and TRBJ1-5): DSGVTQTPKHLITATGQRVTLRCSPRSGDLSVYWYQQSLDQGLQFLIQYYNGEERAKGNILERFSAQQFPDLHSELNLSSLELGDSALYFCASSVGPETNQPQHFGDGTRLSIL.

The chain links TRBV30 to TRBJ1-5; tentative D call: TRBD1 (5 bases). The CDR3 has 14 residues. V lost 5 bases to trimming and J lost 4 bases, with 15 bases between them. CDR1 is GTSNPN, CDR2 SVGIG, per germline (reference sequence). CDR3 sequence reads: CAWGVGALNQPQHF. In nucleotides, the CDR3 is TGTGCCTGGGGGGTCGGGGCCCTGAATCAGCCCCAGCATTTT.

The rearrangement uses TRBV28 and TRBJ1-5; 11 bases are shared with TRBD1. This CDR3 is 17 amino acids long. V gave up 4 bases and J gave up 1 base; unmatched junction bases: 6. The V gene's germline CDR1 is MDHEN and CDR2 SYDVKM. CDR3 residues: CASSSGQGVRSNQPQHF. In DNA form, the CDR3 reads TGTGCCAGCAGTTCGGGACAGGGGGTACGAAGCAATCAGCCCCAGCATTTT.

The chain recombines TRBV5-1 with TRBJ2-5; 7 bases fit TRBD1. Germline V gene lookup returns CDR1 SGHRS and CDR2 YFSETQ. The CDR3 length is 15 residues. V was clipped by 0 bases and J by 2 bases; unmatched bases: 4. CDR3 sequence reads: CASSLGQGEQETQYF. The CDR3 nucleotides read TGCGCCAGCAGCTTGGGACAGGGCGAACAAGAGACCCAGTACTTC. Complete variable domain (other parts from reference TRBV5-1 and TRBJ2-5): KAGVTQTPRYLIKTRGQQVTLSCSPISGHRSVSWYQQTPGQGLQFLFEYFSETQRNKGNFPGRFSGRQFSNSRSEMNVSTLELGDSALYLCASSLGQGEQETQYFGPGTRLLVL.

The chain has TRBV4-3 and TRBJ1-1, with D possibly being TRBD1 (5 bases). Germline V gives CDR1 LGHNA, CDR2 YSLEER. This CDR3 region has 17 residues. V was clipped by 3 bases and J by 5 bases, with 22 bases between them. For the CDR3, the DNA is TGCGCCAGCAGCCAGCCCACCGGGGCCCTGGGTAGGACTGAAGCTTTCTTT. It encodes CASSQPTGALGRTEAFF.

The chain carries TRBV30 and TRBJ1-2; the D gene is possibly TRBD1 (5 bases). The ends were cut back, 1 base at V and 8 bases at J, with 14 bases in the middle. CDR1 GTSNPN and CDR2 SVGIG come from the germline V gene (reference sequence). The CDR3 extends over 13 amino acids. The CDR3 sequence is CAWSEGQVGGYTF. CDR3 coding DNA: TGTGCCTGGAGTGAGGGGCAGGTTGGGGGCTACACCTTC.

The gene calls are TRBV6-5 and TRBJ1-1; TRBD1 aligns across 7 bases. The CDR3 loop spans 14 amino acids. Germline V gene lookup returns CDR1 MNHEY and CDR2 SVGAGI. The trim removed 2 bases at V and 0 bases at J, leaving 0 bases unmatched. CDR3 loop: CASSYRGLNTEAFF. Written as DNA, the CDR3 is TGTGCCAGCAGTTACAGGGGGCTGAACACTGAAGCTTTCTTT.

The chain combines TRBV7-8 with TRBJ2-1; 7 bases are a match to TRBD1. With V trimmed by 5 bases and J by 5 bases, 9 bases remained unmatched. Germline V gene sequence: CDR1 SGHVS, CDR2 FQNEAQ. The CDR3 loop spans 15 amino acids. The CDR3 reads CASSIPRDRNNEQFF. The DNA for the CDR3 is TGTGCCAGCAGCATCCCCCGGGACAGAAACAATGAGCAGTTCTTC.

This clone was seen only a few times. V is TRBV5-4 and J is TRBJ1-6, with a possible D match to TRBD1 (5 bases). The germline CDR1 and CDR2 sequences are SGHNT and YYREEE (reference sequence). With 3 bases removed from V and 9 bases from J, the gap between germline ends came to 22 bases. The CDR3 has 17 residues. The CDR3 region has the DNA TGTGCCAGCAGCTCCCCACCGACTGGACAAGTTACTTCACCCCTCCACTTT. This translates into CASSSPPTGQVTSPLHF.

V gene TRBV7-6 combines with J gene TRBJ2-1; TRBD2 aligns across 9 bases. CDR3 length: 14 residues. V gave up 6 bases and J gave up 7 bases; unmatched junction bases: 7. CDR1 SGHVS and CDR2 FNYEAQ come from the germline V gene. CDR3 residues: CASRQRGAMNEQFF. The CDR3 DNA reads TGTGCCAGCAGACAGCGGGGGGCCATGAATGAGCAGTTCTTC.

The rearrangement joins TRBV5-6 to TRBJ2-5; maybe TRBD2 (5 bases). CDR3 length: 16 amino acids. In germline, CDR1 is SGHDT, CDR2 YYEEEE. V lost 0 bases to trimming and J lost 5 bases, with 17 bases between them. Here the CDR3 reads CASSLVGSGRGETQYF. CDR3 DNA: TGTGCCAGCAGCTTGGTTGGTTCGGGTCGAGGGGAGACCCAGTACTTC.

The chain carries TRBV10-3 and TRBJ1-4; D gene ambiguous. The V and J ends lost 6 bases and 8 bases respectively, with 4 bases between them. Germline V CDR1 and CDR2: ENHRY, SYGVKD. The length of the CDR3 is 10 residues. The CDR3 nucleotides read TGTGCCATCAGGCGGGAAAAACTGTTTTTT. It encodes CAIRREKLFF.